This T cell receptor beta chain is drawn from a study of cytomegalovirus exposure and HLA in healthy donors. Study at large: Approximately 200 million T cells yielded under 130 million unique TCR beta sequences in earlier analysis.

Researchers ran the PCR with 60 Vbeta and 13 Jbeta primers. TCRdb keeps only in-frame clones here, not all; method: immunoSEQ multiplex PCR. The sample holds about 120,000 clones; roughly 80% are singletons and the top ten take roughly 4%. Notes on this clone: As yet, its antigen is unknown.

Findings and caveats of the study: Prior analysis indicated that the majority of TCR beta V segments exhibited productivity approximately 90% or approximately 30% of the time. Among the CMV-associated chains, a few were confirmed in vitro as specific for CMV antigens. Highest at DRB1 and lowest at HLA-C, TCR association rates differed among HLA loci in a later analysis.

Germline V gene lookup returns CDR1 SNHLY and CDR2 FYNNEI. The V and J ends lost 4 bases and 8 bases respectively, with 14 bases between them. The CDR3 sequence is 13 residues long. The V call is TRBV2, the J call TRBJ1-2, with D possibly being TRBD1 (6 bases). Sequenced sample: PBMCs. This TCR was sampled from a man in his late teens or twenties in good health and CMV-seropositive. The CDR3 coding sequence is TGTGCCAGCAGTGGATACAGGGTGGGCGGCTACACCTTC. Residues: CASSGYRVGGYTF.